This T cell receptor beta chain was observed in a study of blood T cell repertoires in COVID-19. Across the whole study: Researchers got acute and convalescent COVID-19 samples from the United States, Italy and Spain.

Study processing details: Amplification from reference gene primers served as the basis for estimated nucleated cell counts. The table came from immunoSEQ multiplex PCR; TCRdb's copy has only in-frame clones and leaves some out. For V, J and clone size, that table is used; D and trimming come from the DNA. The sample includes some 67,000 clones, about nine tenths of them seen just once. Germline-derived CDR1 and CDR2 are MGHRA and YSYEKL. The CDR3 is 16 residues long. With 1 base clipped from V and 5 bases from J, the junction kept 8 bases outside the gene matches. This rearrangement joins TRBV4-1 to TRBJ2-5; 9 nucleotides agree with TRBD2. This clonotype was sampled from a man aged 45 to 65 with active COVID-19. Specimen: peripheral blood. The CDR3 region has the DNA TGCGCCAGCAGCCAAGGATCCAGCGGGAGGCGGGAGACCCAGTACTTC. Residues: CASSQGSSGRRETQYF.